This is a list of T cell receptor beta chains from one sample in a study of cytomegalovirus exposure and HLA in healthy donors. Sequenced by immunoSEQ multiplex PCR; TCRdb stores in-frame clones only, minus some. Among some 190,000 clones listed, about 87% were seen once. The sequencing sample was made of PBMCs. Receptors were obtained from a man between 25 and 39 years old in good health and CMV-seronegative. Each CDR3 is given with its conserved first and last residue. Fields, in order: V gene, J gene, clone size, CDR3 protein. Clone size, where shown, is once, few, many, or a class for clones that have expanded.

V gene: TRBV2; J gene: TRBJ2-5; clone size: NA; CDR3 protein: CASRPRAQVNRETQYF
V gene: TRBV4-2; J gene: TRBJ2-5; clone size: few; CDR3 protein: CASSRGGGQETQYF
V gene: TRBV30; J gene: TRBJ1-3; clone size: NA; CDR3 protein: CAWRSFGNTIYF
V gene: TRBV6-5; J gene: TRBJ2-7; clone size: NA; CDR3 protein: CASSYSRGGAGEQYF
V gene: TRBV5-4; J gene: TRBJ2-1; clone size: NA; CDR3 protein: CASSRGGLSNEQFF
V gene: TRBV30; J gene: TRBJ2-3; clone size: NA; CDR3 protein: CAWDTWTGITDTQYF
V gene: TRBV5-4; J gene: TRBJ1-5; clone size: NA; CDR3 protein: CASSLGGGQPQHF
V gene: TRBV11-3; J gene: TRBJ2-1; clone size: NA; CDR3 protein: CASSLGGGYEQFF
V gene: TRBV7-9; J gene: TRBJ2-3; clone size: NA; CDR3 protein: CASSLDLGGRAPDTQYF
V gene: TRBV9; J gene: TRBJ2-7; clone size: NA; CDR3 protein: CASSAGQGGEQYF
V gene: TRBV4-3; J gene: TRBJ1-5; clone size: NA; CDR3 protein: CASSQDYRGGNQPQHF
V gene: TRBV28; J gene: TRBJ2-5; clone size: NA; CDR3 protein: CASSRTSGSWKETQYF
V gene: TRBV5-4; J gene: TRBJ2-1; clone size: NA; CDR3 protein: CASSLSGSGGAYNEQFF
V gene: TRBV14; J gene: TRBJ2-2; clone size: NA; CDR3 protein: CASSKASLTSWTGELFF
V gene: TRBV28; J gene: TRBJ2-7; clone size: NA; CDR3 protein: CASVENRGLYEQYF
V gene: TRBV5-1; J gene: TRBJ2-7; clone size: NA; CDR3 protein: CASSWSSGGYEQYF
V gene: TRBV19; J gene: TRBJ1-3; clone size: once; CDR3 protein: CASSIGRGNTIYF
V gene: TRBV12-5; J gene: TRBJ2-3; clone size: NA; CDR3 protein: CASGQTGLDTQYF
V gene: TRBV4-1; J gene: TRBJ2-3; clone size: NA; CDR3 protein: CASSQSLAGLGDTQYF
V gene: TRBV5-1; J gene: TRBJ2-2; clone size: NA; CDR3 protein: CASRQGASYETGELFF